This TCR beta chain was recovered during a study of blood T cell repertoires in COVID-19. After removal of 3 bases from V and 13 bases from J, the junction contained 10 bases not matched to a gene. This CDR3 is built from 16 residues. Germline V gene lookup returns CDR1 SGHTA and CDR2 FQGNSA. TCRdb's copy holds only in-frame clones and misses some; the assay was immunoSEQ multiplex PCR. The sample lists approximately 150,000 clones, about four fifths occurring once. The chain has TRBV7-2 and TRBJ2-1, with 15 bases aligning to TRBD2. This receptor was obtained from a woman between 55 and 75 years old with COVID-19, enrolled during active disease. The source material was peripheral blood. CDR3 sequence (DNA): TGTGCCAGCAGCTTGGGAATTGGACTAGCGGGGGGGTCACAGTTCTTC. This codes for CASSLGIGLAGGSQFF.